A single sample gave rise to the 17 T cell receptor beta chains below, sequenced in a study of blood T cell repertoires in COVID-19. Sequencing used immunoSEQ multiplex PCR; TCRdb keeps in-frame clones, though not all of them. The sample contains about 71,000 clones, more than 80% of which appear only once. The sample comprised peripheral blood. Receptors originate from an older man with acute or convalescent COVID-19.

V is TRBV6-6 and J is TRBJ1-6, with TRBD1 matching 7 bases. V shed 6 bases and J 7 bases; nucleotides not matched to a gene: 6. The CDR3 is made up of 14 amino acids. CDR1 is MNHNY and CDR2 is SVGAGI in the germline V gene (reference sequence). In DNA form, the CDR3 reads TGTGCCAGCAGACATGACAGGGTGAATTCACCCCTCCACTTT. Translated, it gives CASRHDRVNSPLHF.

The CDR3 sequence is CASSDPTGPQGASYEQYF. The DNA for the CDR3 is TGTGCCAGCAGTGACCCGACCGGGCCCCAAGGGGCATCCTACGAGCAGTACTTC. The chain uses TRBV2 and TRBJ2-7; possibly TRBD1 for D (5 bases). With 3 bases removed from V and 1 base from J, the gap between germline ends came to 22 bases. The CDR3 consists of 18 residues. Germline V CDR1 and CDR2: SNHLY, FYNNEI.

The CDR3 sequence is CASSLELAGAYEQYF. As DNA, the CDR3 is TGCGCCAGCAGCTTGGAACTAGCGGGAGCCTACGAGCAGTACTTC. The V gene is TRBV5-1, the J gene TRBJ2-7, with 11 bases that match TRBD2. This CDR3 spans 15 amino acids. Germline V lookup: CDR1 SGHRS, CDR2 YFSETQ. Losses at the gene ends were 0 bases for V and 2 bases for J; bases not matched to a gene: 1.

The J gene is TRBJ2-2, the V gene TRBV24-1, with TRBD1 identical over 8 bases. Germline V CDR1 and CDR2: KGHDR, SFDVKD. The CDR3 length is 16 residues. The V segment lost 6 bases and the J segment 2 bases; nucleotides outside the gene matches: 7. CDR3 DNA: TGTGCCACCAGTCGGACAGGGATGGGTAACACCGGGGAGCTGTTTTTT. It is translated as CATSRTGMGNTGELFF.

This chain joins TRBV1 and TRBJ1-1; TRBD1, the table's D call, was not compared with the DNA. TRBV1 is termed a pseudogene. The CDR3 runs 15 residues. As DNA, the CDR3 is TGCACCAGCAGCCAAGGGGGCAGGGAGAACACTGAAGCTTTCTTT. It yields the protein CTSSQGGRENTEAFF.

This rearrangement joins TRBV28 to TRBJ2-7; D not resolved. Germline CDR1 MDHEN, CDR2 SYDVKM. This CDR3 comprises 11 residues. Trimming removed 5 bases from V and 3 bases from J, with 5 bases in between. CDR3 sequence (DNA): TGTGCCAGCAGTAATCACTACGAGCAGTACTTC. Translated: CASSNHYEQYF.

This chain joins TRBV5-1 and TRBJ2-7, with TRBD2 matching over 9 bases. CDR1 and CDR2 (germline): SGHRS, YFSETQ. The CDR3 spans 18 residues. J lost 0 bases, V lost 5 bases, and 15 bases had no gene match. CDR3: CASRLLASGARSSYEQYF. The CDR3 DNA follows: TGCGCCAGCAGGCTCTTGGCTAGCGGGGCTCGAAGCTCCTACGAGCAGTACTTC. The full variable domain, rest sourced from reference TRBV5-1 and TRBJ2-7, is KAGVTQTPRYLIKTRGQQVTLSCSPISGHRSVSWYQQTPGQGLQFLFEYFSETQRNKGNFPGRFSGRQFSNSRSEMNVSTLELGDSALYLCASRLLASGARSSYEQYFGPGTRLTVT.

The chain couples TRBV7-3 to TRBJ1-2; D may be TRBD1 (6 bases). The CDR3 contains 17 residues. Trimming left V 5 bases short and J 7 bases short, with 26 bases between. Germline CDR1 and CDR2: SGHTA and FQGTGA. CDR3 DNA: TGTGCCAGCAGCCTAGCGGGAGGGAACAGGGAGTCGGCTGGCTACACCTTC. It encodes CASSLAGGNRESAGYTF.

This clone was picked up a small number of times. This sequence joins TRBV10-1 and TRBJ2-7, with D possibly being TRBD1 (6 bases). Germline loops: CDR1 WNHNN, CDR2 SYGVQD (reference sequence). Trimming removed 3 bases from V and 4 bases from J, with 13 bases in between. This CDR3 spans 14 amino acids. The CDR3 protein is CASSDDRTPYEQYF. Written as DNA, the CDR3 is TGCGCCAGCAGTGATGACAGGACCCCGTACGAGCAGTACTTC.

In this sample, this clone turned up a few times. V gene TRBV7-9 combines with J gene TRBJ2-7; 7 bases map to TRBD1. Per the germline V gene, CDR1 is SEHNR and CDR2 is FQNEAQ (reference sequence). This CDR3 region has 15 residues. Unmatched junction bases numbered 8, after V lost 2 bases and J lost 4 bases. CDR3 sequence reads: CASSLPGTASYEQYF. DNA of the CDR3: TGTGCCAGCAGCTTACCCGGGACAGCCAGTTACGAGCAGTACTTC.

This clone was observed once. This chain links TRBV7-2 with TRBJ1-6; 8 bases fit TRBD1. The CDR3 consists of 15 residues. J was trimmed by 7 bases and V by 5 bases; bases with no gene match: 7. CDR1 and CDR2 from the germline V gene are SGHTA and FQGNSA. DNA for the CDR3: TGTGCCAGCAGCCCGAGGACAGGGTGGAATTCACCCCTCCACTTT. This sequence encodes CASSPRTGWNSPLHF.

This clone came up a few times. The chain is built from TRBV9 and TRBJ1-1, with 11 bases aligning to TRBD1. The CDR3 loop spans 17 amino acids. Germline CDR1 SGDLS, CDR2 YYNGEE. V lost 4 bases, J lost 0 bases, and 8 bases stayed unmatched. As DNA, the CDR3 is TGTGCCAGCAGCCCCATGGGACAGGGGGTAATGAACACTGAAGCTTTCTTT. Its translation is CASSPMGQGVMNTEAFF.

This rearrangement joins TRBV12-5 to TRBJ2-5; D is perhaps TRBD2 (5 bases). V was shortened by 8 bases and J by 4 bases, with 11 bases between the two germline ends. The CDR3 length is 12 residues. CDR1 and CDR2 (germline): LGHNT, FRNRAP. For the CDR3, the DNA is TGTGCTAGTCGGGGTGTTGGAGAGACCCAGTACTTC. It specifies CASRGVGETQYF.

The CDR3 here is CASQGASYEQYF. CDR3 sequence (DNA): TGTGCCAGCCAGGGGGCCTCCTACGAGCAGTACTTC. The chain uses TRBV2 and TRBJ2-7; 8 positions agree with TRBD1. The CDR3 totals 12 residues. Unmatched junction bases numbered 0, after V lost 8 bases and J lost 0 bases. CDR1 is SNHLY, CDR2 FYNNEI, per germline.

The CDR3 is CASTRTSGAETQYF. CDR3 nucleotides: TGTGCCAGCACCCGGACTAGCGGGGCTGAAACCCAGTACTTC. The V and J genes are TRBV27 and TRBJ2-5; TRBD2 aligns across 12 bases. CDR1 is MNHEY and CDR2 is SMNVEV in the germline V gene (reference sequence). Trimming cost V 7 bases and J 8 bases; bases outside gene matches: 8. This CDR3 contains 14 residues.

In DNA form, the CDR3 reads TGCGCCAGCAGCTCGGGCGGGATTCTGGACAATTCACCCCTCCACTTT. Translation: CASSSGGILDNSPLHF. V is TRBV5-1 and J is TRBJ1-6; D gene uncertain. CDR3 length: 16 amino acids. CDR1 is SGHRS, CDR2 YFSETQ, per germline. Trimming removed 3 bases at V and 7 bases at J, with 17 bases between.

The chain couples TRBV7-2 to TRBJ1-1; D uncertain. The V end lost 4 bases, the J end lost 11 bases, and 14 bases lay between the germline ends. The CDR3 runs to 12 residues. CDR1 is SGHTA and CDR2 is FQGNSA in the germline V gene. CDR3 region: CASSSAVANAFF. CDR3 sequence (DNA): TGTGCCAGCAGCTCCGCCGTGGCCAATGCTTTCTTT. The full variable domain, its missing parts supplied by reference TRBV7-2 and TRBJ1-1, is GAGVSQSPSNKVTEKGKDVELRCDPISGHTALYWYRQSLGQGLEFLIYFQGNSAPDKSGLPSDRFSAERTGGSVSTLTIQRTQQEDSAVYLCASSSAVANAFFGQGTRLTVV.